This TCR beta chain was captured in a study of shared clonotypes between healthy human individuals. The CDR3 extends over 15 amino acids. Germline CDR1 reads MNHEY; CDR2 reads SMNVEV (reference sequence). Trimming stripped 5 bases from V and 1 base from J, with 15 bases between. Clones were read by immunoSEQ multiplex PCR, and TCRdb kept only the in-frame ones, dropping some. Of about 480,000 clones in the sample, roughly 78% were seen once. V gene TRBV27 combines with J gene TRBJ2-7; tentatively, D is TRBD1 (5 bases). This TCR was recovered from a woman in her 40s in good health. Some clones in this sample may be carry-over from other donors' samples. Sequenced material: PBMCs. The CDR3 protein is CASSPTDQNSYEQYF. CDR3 sequence (DNA): TGTGCCAGCAGTCCGACAGACCAGAATTCCTACGAGCAGTACTTC.